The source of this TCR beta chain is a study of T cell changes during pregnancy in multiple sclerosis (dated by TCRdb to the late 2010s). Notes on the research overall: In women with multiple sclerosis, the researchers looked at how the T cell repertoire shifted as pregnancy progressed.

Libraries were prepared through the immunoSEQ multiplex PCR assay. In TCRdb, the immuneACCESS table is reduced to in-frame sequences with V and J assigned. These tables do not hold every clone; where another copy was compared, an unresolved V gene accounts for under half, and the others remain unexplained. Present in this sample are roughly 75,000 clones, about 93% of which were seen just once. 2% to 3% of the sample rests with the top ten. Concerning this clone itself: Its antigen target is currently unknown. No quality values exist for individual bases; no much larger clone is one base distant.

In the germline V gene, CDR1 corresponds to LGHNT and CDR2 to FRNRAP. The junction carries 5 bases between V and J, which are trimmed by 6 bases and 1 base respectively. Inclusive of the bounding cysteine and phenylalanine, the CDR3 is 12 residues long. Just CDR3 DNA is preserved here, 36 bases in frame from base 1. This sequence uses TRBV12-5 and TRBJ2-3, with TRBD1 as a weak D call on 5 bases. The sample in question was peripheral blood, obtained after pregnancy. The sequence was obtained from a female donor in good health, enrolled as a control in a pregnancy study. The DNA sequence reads TGTGCTAGTGGCAGGGGCACAGATACGCAGTATTTT. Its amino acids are CASGRGTDTQYF.